This T cell receptor (beta chain) was identified during a study of blood T cell repertoires in COVID-19. V lost 2 bases, J lost 1 base, and 7 bases lay in between. Germline CDR1 reads SGDLS; CDR2 reads YYNGEE. The CDR3 is 14 amino acids. For this clone: The same CDR3 can be traced to other DNA sequences in this sample.

Under the authors' procedure: Amplification of reference gene primers was used by the study to estimate nucleated cell counts. TCRdb keeps only in-frame clones here, not all; method: immunoSEQ multiplex PCR. V and J calls plus clone size are reproduced from that table; the DNA served to infer D and trimming. The sample lists some 300,000 clones; about 91% were seen once. The chain uses TRBV9 and TRBJ1-3, with D uncertain. This TCR was sampled from a woman aged 25 to 39 who had recovered from COVID-19. Sequenced material: peripheral blood. CDR3 sequence (DNA): TGTGCCAGCAGCGTGGCGGTATCTGGAAACACCATATATTTT. Translating it yields CASSVAVSGNTIYF.